These 16 T cell receptor beta chains originate from one sample sequenced in a study of T cells in Graves' hyperthyroidism and ophthalmopathy. Authors of the study amplified TCR beta CDR3 regions from RNA transcripts. First-round RT-PCR targeting the TCR CDR3 was performed with the HTBI primer set. TCRdb itself ran the multiplex PCR reads through MiXCR, one entry per CDR3 protein. The top ten clones hold around a sixth of a sample with roughly 660,000 distinct CDR3 sequences, roughly 17% of them seen once. Sample: blood. The receptor source for this set is a man aged 50 to 60 with Graves' hyperthyroidism.

This clonotype was picked up many times. This chain links TRBV7-3 with TRBJ2-3; no definite D call. Germline lookup yields CDR1 SGHTA and CDR2 FQGTGA. Trimming pared 2 bases from V and 4 bases from J, leaving 13 bases between. The CDR3 is 15 residues long. CDR3 residues: CASSLYGRTADTQYF. In nucleotides, the CDR3 is TGTGCCAGCAGCTTATACGGCCGAACCGCAGATACGCAGTATTTT.

Only a few counts were recorded for this clonotype. V and J are TRBV19 and TRBJ2-6; no firm D call. V was shortened by 7 bases and J by 0 bases, with 4 bases between the two germline ends. The V gene's germline CDR1 is LNHDA and CDR2 SQIVND (reference sequence). This CDR3 is 13 amino acids long. The CDR3, as DNA: TGTGCCAGTAAAACCTCTGGGGCCAACGTCCTGACTTTC. Its protein product is CASKTSGANVLTF.

Many counts were recorded for this clonotype. J is TRBJ2-5 and V is TRBV7-2; possible D gene TRBD1, 6 bases. The CDR3 has 15 amino acids. Trimming shortened V by 0 bases and J by 4 bases, and 12 bases separated the two germline ends. Germline CDR1 and CDR2: SGHTA and FQGNSA. CDR3 residues: CASSLARGAGETQYF. The DNA of the CDR3 is TGTGCCAGCAGCTTAGCCAGGGGCGCAGGAGAGACCCAGTACTTC.

This clonotype was found a few times. The CDR3 DNA reads TGTGCCAGTAGTATAGACGAAGGGGGGGGTGAGCAGTTCTTC. It translates to CASSIDEGGGEQFF. The rearrangement links TRBV19 to TRBJ2-1, with TRBD2 as a possible D gene (7 bases). V lost 0 bases to trimming and J lost 9 bases, with 12 bases between them. CDR1 is LNHDA, CDR2 SQIVND, per germline (reference sequence). The CDR3 contains 14 residues.

This clonotype was recorded at least ten times. The J gene is TRBJ2-7, the V gene TRBV6-1, with 7 bases lining up with TRBD2. Germline CDR1 and CDR2: MNHNS and SASEGT. Trimming cost V 7 bases and J 2 bases; bases outside gene matches: 8. There are 14 residues in the CDR3. For the CDR3, the DNA is TGTGCCAGCAACGGGGCGGGAGACACCTACGAGCAGTACTTC. Residues: CASNGAGDTYEQYF.

The V and J genes are TRBV11-2 and TRBJ2-7; 8 nucleotides line up with TRBD1. The length of the CDR3 is 15 residues. Germline values: CDR1 SGHAT, CDR2 FQNNGV. V lost 5 bases and J lost 7; bases outside the gene matches: 13. The CDR3 DNA reads TGTGCCAGCAGCCCCTGGACAGGGAGTCTGCGGGAGCAGTACTTC. Its protein is CASSPWTGSLREQYF.

The sample holds many counts of this clonotype. V usage is TRBV28 and J usage is TRBJ1-2, with 7 bases lining up with TRBD1. Germline CDR1 is MDHEN and CDR2 is SYDVKM. The ends lost 6 bases at V and 3 bases at J; junction bases unmatched: 10. The CDR3 spans 15 residues. CDR3 DNA sequence: TGTGCCAGCAGACCCGACGGACAGGCCGACTATGGCTACACCTTC. Amino acid sequence: CASRPDGQADYGYTF.

This clonotype was seen at least ten times. This chain uses TRBV28 with TRBJ2-7; 9 bases fit TRBD2. Germline V lookup: CDR1 MDHEN, CDR2 SYDVKM. J was trimmed by 0 bases and V by 5 bases; bases with no gene match: 5. This CDR3 contains 15 residues. CDR3 sequence: CASSVPTSGSYEQYF. In nucleotides, the CDR3 is TGTGCCAGCAGTGTCCCGACTAGCGGCTCCTACGAGCAGTACTTC.

This chain connects TRBV20-1 to TRBJ2-7; TRBD2 matches at 14 bases. The CDR3 is 18 amino acids. The germline V gene has CDR1 DFQATT and CDR2 SNEGSKA (reference sequence). Trimming cost V 3 bases and J 2 bases; bases outside gene matches: 12. Here the CDR3 reads CSARALGLAGVGAYEQYF. The CDR3 DNA sequence: TGCAGTGCTAGGGCTCTGGGACTAGCGGGAGTAGGGGCCTACGAGCAGTACTTC.

This clonotype was seen repeatedly, ten times or more. V gene TRBV14 combines with J gene TRBJ2-7, with 8 bases aligning to TRBD2. Germline assignment: CDR1 SGHDN and CDR2 FVKESK. The trim removed 1 base at V and 2 bases at J, leaving 4 bases unmatched. The CDR3 extends over 15 amino acids. CDR3 region: CASSQGLAGTYEQYF. In nucleotides, the CDR3 is TGTGCCAGCAGCCAAGGCCTAGCGGGCACCTACGAGCAGTACTTC.

This sequence joins TRBV6-1 and TRBJ2-2; 7 nucleotides match TRBD1. The ends lost 5 bases at V and 7 bases at J; junction bases unmatched: 10. This CDR3 spans 15 amino acids. Germline values: CDR1 MNHNS, CDR2 SASEGT. DNA for the CDR3: TGTGCCAGCAGTAGCCGGACAGGCTACAACGGGGAGCTGTTTTTT. This encodes CASSSRTGYNGELFF.

This clonotype has just a few counts. The rearrangement uses TRBV28 and TRBJ2-1; 9 bases align to TRBD2. The J segment lost 0 bases and the V segment lost 3 bases, leaving 9 bases of the junction unmatched. Germline assignment: CDR1 MDHEN and CDR2 SYDVKM. This CDR3 is built from 18 residues. CDR3 loop: CASSFGASGIGSYNEQFF. The CDR3 nucleotides read TGTGCCAGCAGTTTTGGCGCTAGCGGGATAGGCTCCTACAATGAGCAGTTCTTC.

In its sample, this clonotype was seen many times. The V call is TRBV7-3, the J call TRBJ2-5, with D perhaps TRBD2 (5 bases). Between the trimmed V and J ends, which lost 0 bases and 1 base, there was a span of 9 bases. The CDR3 has 15 residues. Germline CDR1 SGHTA, CDR2 FQGTGA. The CDR3 nucleotides are TGTGCCAGCAGCTTAACGGGAGCAGCCCAAGAGACCCAGTACTTC. The encoded protein is CASSLTGAAQETQYF.

In its sample, this clonotype was seen many times. This chain connects TRBV28 to TRBJ2-5; 7 nucleotides match TRBD2. The CDR3 consists of 14 residues. With 2 bases clipped from V and 4 bases from J, the junction kept 4 bases outside the gene matches. The germline gives CDR1 MDHEN, CDR2 SYDVKM. For the CDR3, the DNA is TGTGCCAGCAGTTTAACTAGCGCTAGAGAGACCCAGTACTTC. As protein: CASSLTSARETQYF.

The rearrangement links TRBV19 to TRBJ2-5; 8 nucleotides match TRBD2. Germline CDR1 is LNHDA and CDR2 is SQIVND (reference sequence). V shed 5 bases and J 2 bases; nucleotides not matched to a gene: 4. The CDR3 is made up of 14 amino acids. The CDR3 DNA follows: TGTGCCAGTAGTGTGGGACTAGGACAAGAGACCCAGTACTTC. It is translated as CASSVGLGQETQYF. Using reference TRBV19 and TRBJ2-5 for the parts outside the CDR3, the full variable domain is DGGITQSPKYLFRKEGQNVTLSCEQNLNHDAMYWYRQDPGQGLRLIYYSQIVNDFQKGDIAEGYSVSREKKESFPLTVTSAQKNPTAFYLCASSVGLGQETQYFGPGTRLLVL.

The chain joins TRBV3-1 to TRBJ2-2; 14 bases are shared with TRBD2. V gave up 6 bases and J gave up 7 bases; unmatched junction bases: 13. The germline V gene encodes CDR1 LGHDT and CDR2 YNNKEL (reference sequence). The CDR3 is 18 amino acids. CDR3 bases: TGTGCCAGCAGTCCGGGACTAGCGGGAGAATGGGCTGGCGGGGAGCTGTTTTTT. Translation gives CASSPGLAGEWAGGELFF.